The present TCR beta chain was sequenced within a study of blood T cell repertoires in COVID-19. Overall study: Samples representing acute and convalescent COVID-19 were sourced from the United States, Italy and Spain. PBMCs, B-cell-depleted T cells, or T cells provided the cDNA or gDNA that made up the material.

The CDR3 covers 14 residues. V lost 3 bases, J lost 3 bases, and 5 bases stayed unmatched. The germline V gene has CDR1 GTSNPN and CDR2 SVGIG (reference sequence). Patients in Seattle were enrolled during active infection, then followed longitudinally. In the authors' workflow: The assay estimated nucleated cells by amplifying reference gene primers. This table comes from immunoSEQ multiplex PCR, and its TCRdb copy is limited to in-frame clones, with some not included. For V, J and clone size, that table is used; D and trimming come from the DNA. The sample lists approximately 70,000 clones, about 91% occurring once.

V and J are TRBV30 and TRBJ2-3, with 8 bases lining up with TRBD1. The sequencing sample was made of peripheral blood. This TCR was recovered from a man in his forties with COVID-19, enrolled during active disease. The CDR3 DNA follows: TGTGCCTGGAGCCTACAGGGGGTAACAGATACGCAGTATTTT. Translation gives CAWSLQGVTDTQYF.